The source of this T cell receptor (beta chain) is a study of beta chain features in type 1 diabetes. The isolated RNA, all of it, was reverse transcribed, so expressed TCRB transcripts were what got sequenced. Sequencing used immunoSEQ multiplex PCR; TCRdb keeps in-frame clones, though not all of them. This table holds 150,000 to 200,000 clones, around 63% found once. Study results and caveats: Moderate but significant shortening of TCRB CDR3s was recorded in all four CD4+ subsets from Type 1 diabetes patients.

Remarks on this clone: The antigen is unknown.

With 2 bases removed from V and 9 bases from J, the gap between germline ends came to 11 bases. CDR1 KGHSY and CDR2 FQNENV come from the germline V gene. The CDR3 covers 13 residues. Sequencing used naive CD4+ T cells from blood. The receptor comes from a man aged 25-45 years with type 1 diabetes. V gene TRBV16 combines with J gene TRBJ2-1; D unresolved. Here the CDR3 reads CASSQTDEIEQFF. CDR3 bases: TGTGCCAGCAGCCAAACAGACGAGATTGAGCAGTTCTTC.